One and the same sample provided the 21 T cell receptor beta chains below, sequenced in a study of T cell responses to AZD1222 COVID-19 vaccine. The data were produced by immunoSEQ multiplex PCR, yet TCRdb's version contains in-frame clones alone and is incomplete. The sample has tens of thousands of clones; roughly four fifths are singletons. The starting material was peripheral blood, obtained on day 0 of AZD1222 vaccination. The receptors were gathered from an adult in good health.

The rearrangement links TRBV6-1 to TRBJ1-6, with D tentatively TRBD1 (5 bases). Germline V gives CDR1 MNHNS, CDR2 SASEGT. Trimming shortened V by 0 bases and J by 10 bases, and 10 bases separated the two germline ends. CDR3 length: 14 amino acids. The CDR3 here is CASSEAGVYSPLHF. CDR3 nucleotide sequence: TGTGCCAGCAGTGAAGCAGGGGTTTACTCACCCCTCCACTTT.

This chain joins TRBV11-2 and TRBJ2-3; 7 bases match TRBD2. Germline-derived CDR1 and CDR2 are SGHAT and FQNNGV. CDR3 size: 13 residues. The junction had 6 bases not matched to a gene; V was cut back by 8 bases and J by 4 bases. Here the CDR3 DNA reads TGTGCCAGCGGACCGACTAGCTCAGATACGCAGTATTTT. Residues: CASGPTSSDTQYF.

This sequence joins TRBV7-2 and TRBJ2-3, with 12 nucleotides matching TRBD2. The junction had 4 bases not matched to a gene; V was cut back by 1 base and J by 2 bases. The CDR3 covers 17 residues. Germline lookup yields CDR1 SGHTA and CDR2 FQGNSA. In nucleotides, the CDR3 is TGTGCCAGCAGCTTAGGACTAGCGGGGGTCAACACAGATACGCAGTATTTT. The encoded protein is CASSLGLAGVNTDTQYF.

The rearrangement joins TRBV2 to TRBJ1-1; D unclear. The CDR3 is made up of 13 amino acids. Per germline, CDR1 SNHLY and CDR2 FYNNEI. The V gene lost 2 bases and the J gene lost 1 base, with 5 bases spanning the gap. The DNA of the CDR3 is TGTGCCAGCAGTGAACAGAAGAACACTGAAGCTTTCTTT. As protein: CASSEQKNTEAFF.

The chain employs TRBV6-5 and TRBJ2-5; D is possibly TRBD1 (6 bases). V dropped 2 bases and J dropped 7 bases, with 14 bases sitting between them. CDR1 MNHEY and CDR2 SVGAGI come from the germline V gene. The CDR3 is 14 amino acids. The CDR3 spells CASSYTGSGWTQYF. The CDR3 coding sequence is TGTGCCAGCAGTTACACAGGGAGTGGGTGGACCCAGTACTTC.

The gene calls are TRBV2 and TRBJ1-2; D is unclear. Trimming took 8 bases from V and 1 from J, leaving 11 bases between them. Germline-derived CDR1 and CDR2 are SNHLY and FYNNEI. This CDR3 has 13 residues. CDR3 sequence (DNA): TGTGCCAGCTCCATTGGCAGTAACTATGGCTACACCTTC. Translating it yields CASSIGSNYGYTF.

CDR3: CASSADRRSSGNTIYF. Written as DNA, the CDR3 is TGTGCCAGCAGCGCCGATAGGAGGAGCTCTGGAAACACCATATATTTT. V is TRBV4-2 and J is TRBJ1-3; D not resolved. Trimming removed 5 bases from V and 0 bases from J, with 14 bases in between. In germline, CDR1 is LGHNA, CDR2 YNFKEQ. The CDR3 loop spans 16 amino acids.

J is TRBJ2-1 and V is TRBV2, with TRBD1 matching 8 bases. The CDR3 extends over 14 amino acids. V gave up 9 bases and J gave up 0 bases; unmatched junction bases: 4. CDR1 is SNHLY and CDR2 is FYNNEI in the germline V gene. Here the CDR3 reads CASGQGISYNEQFF. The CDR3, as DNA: TGTGCCAGTGGACAGGGAATCTCCTACAATGAGCAGTTCTTC.

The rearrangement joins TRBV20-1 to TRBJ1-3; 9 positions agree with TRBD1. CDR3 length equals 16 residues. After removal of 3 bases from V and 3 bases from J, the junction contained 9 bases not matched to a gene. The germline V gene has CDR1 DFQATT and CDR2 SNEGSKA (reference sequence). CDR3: CSASHTQGAGGNTIYF. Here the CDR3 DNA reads TGCAGTGCTAGTCACACACAGGGGGCTGGTGGAAACACCATATATTTT.

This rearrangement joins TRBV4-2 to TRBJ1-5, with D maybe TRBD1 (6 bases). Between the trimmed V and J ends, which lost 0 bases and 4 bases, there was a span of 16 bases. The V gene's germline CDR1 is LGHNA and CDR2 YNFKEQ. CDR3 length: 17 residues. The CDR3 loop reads CASSQDWQGQGNQPQHF. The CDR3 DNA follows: TGTGCCAGCAGCCAAGATTGGCAGGGGCAGGGGAATCAGCCCCAGCATTTT.

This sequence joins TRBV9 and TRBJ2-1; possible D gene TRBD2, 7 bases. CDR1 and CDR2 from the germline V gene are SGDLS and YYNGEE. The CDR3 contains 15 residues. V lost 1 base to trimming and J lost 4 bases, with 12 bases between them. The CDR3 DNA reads TGTGCCAGCAGCGTAACAAGCGGGACATACAATGAGCAGTTCTTC. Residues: CASSVTSGTYNEQFF.

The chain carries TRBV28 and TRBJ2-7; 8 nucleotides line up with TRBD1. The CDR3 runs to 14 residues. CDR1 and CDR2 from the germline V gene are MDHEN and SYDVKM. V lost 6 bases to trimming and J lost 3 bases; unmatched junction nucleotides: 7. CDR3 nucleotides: TGTGCCAGCAGGGGAGACAGGGGTATCTACGAGCAGTACTTC. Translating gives CASRGDRGIYEQYF.

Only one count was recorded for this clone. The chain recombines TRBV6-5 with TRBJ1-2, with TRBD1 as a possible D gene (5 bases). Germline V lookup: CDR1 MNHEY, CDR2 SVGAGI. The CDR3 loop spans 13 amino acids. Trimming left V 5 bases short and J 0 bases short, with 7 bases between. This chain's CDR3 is CASSTGANYGYTF. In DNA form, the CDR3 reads TGTGCCAGCAGTACAGGAGCTAACTATGGCTACACCTTC.

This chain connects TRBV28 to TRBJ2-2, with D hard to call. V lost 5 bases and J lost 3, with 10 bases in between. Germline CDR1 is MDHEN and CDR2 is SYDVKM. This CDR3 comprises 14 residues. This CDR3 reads CASSPTGDTGELFF. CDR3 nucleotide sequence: TGTGCCAGCAGTCCTACGGGTGACACCGGGGAGCTGTTTTTT.

The CDR3 DNA reads TGTGCCAGCAGCCCCGAGACGGCGAGTAGGACTGAAGCTTTCTTT. Translated, it gives CASSPETASRTEAFF. The chain links TRBV7-9 to TRBJ1-1; no reliable D call. This CDR3 region has 15 residues. Trimming stripped 5 bases from V and 5 bases from J, with 18 bases between. Germline CDR1 SEHNR, CDR2 FQNEAQ (reference sequence).

CDR3 sequence reads: CASSSLTATGLNNYGYTF. In nucleotides, the CDR3 is TGTGCCAGCAGCTCTTTGACAGCGACCGGACTAAATAACTATGGCTACACCTTC. The chain has TRBV7-6 and TRBJ1-2, with D maybe TRBD1 (5 bases). Trimming removed 4 bases from V and 1 base from J, with 22 bases in between. Germline V CDR1 and CDR2: SGHVS, FNYEAQ. The CDR3 covers 18 residues.

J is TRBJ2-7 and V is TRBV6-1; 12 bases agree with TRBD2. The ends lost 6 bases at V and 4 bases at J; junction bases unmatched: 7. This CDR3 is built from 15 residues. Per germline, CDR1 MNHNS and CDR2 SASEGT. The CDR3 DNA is TGTGCCAGCAGCAACCCTAGCGGGGGGGGTTACGAGCAGTACTTC. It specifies CASSNPSGGGYEQYF.

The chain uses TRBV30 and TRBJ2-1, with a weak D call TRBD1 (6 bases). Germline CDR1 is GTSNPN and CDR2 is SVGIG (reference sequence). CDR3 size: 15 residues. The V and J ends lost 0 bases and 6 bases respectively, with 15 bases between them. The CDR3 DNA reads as TGTGCCTGGAGTGTTTATGCGGACAGAGGCAATGAGCAGTTCTTC. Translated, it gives CAWSVYADRGNEQFF.

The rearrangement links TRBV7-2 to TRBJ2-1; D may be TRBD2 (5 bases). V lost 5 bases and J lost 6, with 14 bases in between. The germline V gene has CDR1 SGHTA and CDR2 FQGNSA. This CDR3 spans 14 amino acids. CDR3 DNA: TGTGCCAGCAGCCGCCCACTAGGCTCCAATGAGCAGTTCTTC. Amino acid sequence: CASSRPLGSNEQFF.

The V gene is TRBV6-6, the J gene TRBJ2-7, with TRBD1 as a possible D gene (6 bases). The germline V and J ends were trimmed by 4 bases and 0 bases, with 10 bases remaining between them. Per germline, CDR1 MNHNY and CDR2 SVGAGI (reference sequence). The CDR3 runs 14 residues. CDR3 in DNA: TGTGCCAGCAGTTCCGGGACAATCTCCTACGAGCAGTACTTC. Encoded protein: CASSSGTISYEQYF.

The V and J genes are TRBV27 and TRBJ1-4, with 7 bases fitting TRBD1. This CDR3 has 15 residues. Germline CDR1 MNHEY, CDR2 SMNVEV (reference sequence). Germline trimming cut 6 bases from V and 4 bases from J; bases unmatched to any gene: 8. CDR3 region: CASRALTGHNEKLFF. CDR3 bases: TGTGCCAGCAGGGCCCTGACAGGGCATAATGAAAAACTGTTTTTT.